These T cell receptor beta chains were read from a single sample in a study of control samples from healthy donors and cancer patients. Clones were sequenced by immunoSEQ multiplex PCR, and TCRdb holds only the in-frame ones, with some missing. The table has approximately 37,000 clones, around 83% seen once. The sequencing sample was made of PBMCs. The source is a woman aged 55-75 years with lung cancer. The CDR3 runs from the conserved cysteine through the conserved F or W. A D gene is named only where the DNA matches it firmly. Only part of the rows carry a size: once, few, many, or a class if the clone is expanded.

v_gene: TRBV5-1
abundance: -
d_gene: -
j_gene: TRBJ1-2
CDR3aa: CASSTGTLVGYGYTF
CDR3nt: TGCGCCAGCAGCACTGGGACTCTTGTTGGGTATGGCTACACCTTC

v_gene: TRBV18
abundance: -
d_gene: -
j_gene: TRBJ1-2
CDR3aa: CASSPAANEYGYTF
CDR3nt: TGTGCCAGCTCACCGGCGGCCAACGAATATGGCTACACCTTC

v_gene: TRBV7-6
abundance: -
d_gene: TRBD1
j_gene: TRBJ1-1
CDR3aa: CASSFRTGKDTEAFF
CDR3nt: TGTGCCAGCAGCTTCCGGACAGGGAAAGACACTGAAGCTTTCTTT

v_gene: TRBV7-3
abundance: once
d_gene: -
j_gene: TRBJ2-2
CDR3aa: CASSPQGPGELFF
CDR3nt: TGTGCCAGCAGCCCACAGGGTCCCGGGGAGCTGTTTTTT

v_gene: TRBV18
abundance: -
d_gene: TRBD1
j_gene: TRBJ2-4
CDR3aa: CASSPLGQGGNIQYF
CDR3nt: TGTGCCAGCTCACCACTAGGACAGGGAGGAAACATTCAGTACTTC

v_gene: TRBV4-1
abundance: -
d_gene: -
j_gene: TRBJ1-5
CDR3aa: CASSPRPYRDNQPQHF
CDR3nt: TGCGCCAGCAGCCCTCGACCCTACAGGGACAATCAGCCCCAGCATTTT

v_gene: TRBV9
abundance: -
d_gene: -
j_gene: TRBJ1-4
CDR3aa: CASSVDSPVGEKLFF
CDR3nt: TGTGCCAGCAGCGTCGACAGTCCTGTAGGTGAAAAACTGTTTTTT

v_gene: TRBV11-3
abundance: -
d_gene: -
j_gene: TRBJ2-2
CDR3aa: CASSSRYTGELFF
CDR3nt: TGTGCCAGCAGCTCCAGATACACCGGGGAGCTGTTTTTT

v_gene: TRBV30
abundance: -
d_gene: -
j_gene: TRBJ1-2
CDR3aa: CAWTEPPSSYGYTF
CDR3nt: TGTGCCTGGACGGAGCCTCCGTCCTCTTATGGCTACACCTTC

v_gene: TRBV5-6
abundance: -
d_gene: TRBD2
j_gene: TRBJ2-2
CDR3aa: CASSLYSSGGTGELFF
CDR3nt: TGTGCCAGCAGCTTGTACTCCAGCGGGGGTACCGGGGAGCTGTTTTTT

v_gene: TRBV3-1/TRBV3-2
abundance: -
d_gene: -
j_gene: TRBJ1-6
CDR3aa: CASSLNSPYSPLHF
CDR3nt: TGTGCCAGCAGCCTTAATTCCCCCTATTCACCCCTCCACTTT